This TCR beta chain appears in the sequencing data of a study of cytomegalovirus exposure and HLA in healthy donors. This CDR3 has 15 residues. V shed 5 bases and J 1 base; nucleotides not matched to a gene: 6. Germline V gene sequence: CDR1 MNHEY, CDR2 SMNVEV (reference sequence). The PCR employed 60 Vbeta primers together with 13 Jbeta primers. Produced via immunoSEQ multiplex PCR; TCRdb's table is partial and in-frame only. The repertoire holds more than 200,000 clones, 55% to 75% seen once, with around 2.6% in the top ten. Sequencing was performed on PBMCs. The chain recombines TRBV27 with TRBJ2-5; TRBD2 matches at 8 bases. The sequence was collected from a man in his forties in good health and CMV-seropositive. The CDR3 coding sequence is TGTGCCAGCAGTGCCAGCGGGGGTCTCCAAGAGACCCAGTACTTC. The encoded protein is CASSASGGLQETQYF.